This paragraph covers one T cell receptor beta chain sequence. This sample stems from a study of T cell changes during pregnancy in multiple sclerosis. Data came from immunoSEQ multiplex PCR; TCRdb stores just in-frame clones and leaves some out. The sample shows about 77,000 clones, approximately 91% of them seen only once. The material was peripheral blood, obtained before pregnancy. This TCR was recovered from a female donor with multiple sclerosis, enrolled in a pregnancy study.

In DNA, the CDR3 is TGTGCCAGCAGTGATGAGGGGACAGGTAATCAGCCCCAGCATTTT. Translating it yields CASSDEGTGNQPQHF. The chain recombines TRBV2 with TRBJ1-5; 8 nucleotides agree with TRBD1. After removal of 3 bases from V and 4 bases from J, the junction contained 5 bases not matched to a gene. The CDR3 has 15 amino acids. The germline gives CDR1 SNHLY, CDR2 FYNNEI.